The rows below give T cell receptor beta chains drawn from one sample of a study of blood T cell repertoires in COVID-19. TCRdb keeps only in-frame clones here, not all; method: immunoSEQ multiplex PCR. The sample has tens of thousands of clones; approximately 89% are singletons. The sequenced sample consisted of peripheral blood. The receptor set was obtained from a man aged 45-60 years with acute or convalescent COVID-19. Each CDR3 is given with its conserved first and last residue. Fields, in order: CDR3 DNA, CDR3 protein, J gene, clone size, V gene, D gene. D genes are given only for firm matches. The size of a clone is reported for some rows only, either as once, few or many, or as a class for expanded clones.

TGTGCCAGCAGCGTCTGGGGGGGCCGTAATTCACCCCTCCACTTT | CASSVWGGRNSPLHF | TRBJ1-6 | - | TRBV28 | -
TGTGCCAGCGGGGACAGCTACGAGCAGTACTTC | CASGDSYEQYF | TRBJ2-7 | - | TRBV6-5 | TRBD1
TGTGCCAGCAGTGAAGCCCTTATTTTGTTAGCCTGGACAGACACTGAAGCTTTCTTT | CASSEALILLAWTDTEAFF | TRBJ1-1 | once | TRBV6-1 | -
TGTGCCAGTAGTATTAGCGGGAATTCCAATGAGCAGTTCTTC | CASSISGNSNEQFF | TRBJ2-1 | - | TRBV19 | TRBD2
TGTGCCAGCAGCTTAGTCGGGAGGGCCGTAGATGAGCAGTTCTTC | CASSLVGRAVDEQFF | TRBJ2-1 | - | TRBV7-6 | TRBD2
TGTGCCAGCAGTGTCTCGCTAGCGTGGGAGACCCAGTACTTC | CASSVSLAWETQYF | TRBJ2-5 | - | TRBV2 | -
TGTGCCAGCAGCTGGGGACTATTCACAGATACGCAGTATTTT | CASSWGLFTDTQYF | TRBJ2-3 | - | TRBV7-2 | TRBD2
TGCAGTGCTAGTCTGGGCAGCCCCTACGAGCAGTACTTC | CSASLGSPYEQYF | TRBJ2-7 | - | TRBV20-1 | -
TGCAGCGTCGTAGCGGGAGTTTTAGATACGCAGTATTTT | CSVVAGVLDTQYF | TRBJ2-3 | - | TRBV29-1 | TRBD2
TGTGCCATCAGTGAGGGGTCGGGGAGACTAGCGGGAGAAAGTGAGCAGTTCTTC | CAISEGSGRLAGESEQFF | TRBJ2-1 | - | TRBV10-3 | TRBD2
TGCGCCAGCAGTTCAAGCGTGTATAGCAATCAGCCCCAGCATTTT | CASSSSVYSNQPQHF | TRBJ1-5 | - | TRBV4-3 | -
TGTGCCAGCAGCCTATATACAGGGAATGAAAAACTGTTTTTT | CASSLYTGNEKLFF | TRBJ1-4 | - | TRBV3-1/TRBV3-2 | -
TGTGCCAGCAGTGAACACGGCACAGACTACGAGCAGTACTTC | CASSEHGTDYEQYF | TRBJ2-7 | - | TRBV25-1 | -
TGTGCCAGCAGCCCACCGACCGGGAATCCACACAATGAGCAGTTCTTC | CASSPPTGNPHNEQFF | TRBJ2-1 | - | TRBV5-8 | -
TGTGCCAGCAGCTTAGCGCCAGGGCGGGAAGCTTTCTTT | CASSLAPGREAFF | TRBJ1-1 | - | TRBV11-2 | -
TGTGCCAGCAGGGCGGGGGGACAGGGGAACTATGGCTACACCTTC | CASRAGGQGNYGYTF | TRBJ1-2 | - | TRBV7-2 | TRBD1
TGCAGCGCCCAAGGGGGAAACGCTGAAGCTTTCTTT | CSAQGGNAEAFF | TRBJ1-1 | - | TRBV29-1 | -
TGTGCCAGTAGTATAGGAAGCGGGGGGAACACCGGGGAGCTGTTTTTT | CASSIGSGGNTGELFF | TRBJ2-2 | - | TRBV19 | TRBD2
TGTGCCAGCAGTCAGGGGCCTGAAGCTTTCTTT | CASSQGPEAFF | TRBJ1-1 | - | TRBV6-5 | -
TGTGCCAGCAGTCCGTGGCAAGGGACACGGTATGGCTACACCTTC | CASSPWQGTRYGYTF | TRBJ1-2 | - | TRBV28 | -
TGTGCCATCAGTGCCGGACAGGATAGCAATCAGCCCCAGCATTTT | CAISAGQDSNQPQHF | TRBJ1-5 | - | TRBV10-3 | TRBD1
TGTGCCAGCAGCCTAGCACCGTTCCAAGAGACCCAGTACTTC | CASSLAPFQETQYF | TRBJ2-5 | - | TRBV6-1 | -
TGTGCTAGTGCCAAGGGGACAGAAGAGACCCAGTACTTC | CASAKGTEETQYF | TRBJ2-5 | - | TRBV12-5 | TRBD1
TGTGCCAGCAGCTTGGGACTAGCGGAAATTACCGGGGAGCTGTTTTTT | CASSLGLAEITGELFF | TRBJ2-2 | - | TRBV7-6 | TRBD2
TGTGCCAGCAGCCCGGGACAGGTATACACCGGGGAGCTGTTTTTT | CASSPGQVYTGELFF | TRBJ2-2 | - | TRBV21-1 | -
TGCAGCGTTGTTCCTAGCGGGGGGTCGGGGACGCAGTATTTT | CSVVPSGGSGTQYF | TRBJ2-3 | - | TRBV29-1 | TRBD2
TGCGCCAGCAGCTTGGGGCAGGGGAGAAACACTGAAGCTTTCTTT | CASSLGQGRNTEAFF | TRBJ1-1 | - | TRBV5-1 | -
TGTGCCAGCAGCTTAGAATTTGTAGGGACAGGTCTCTACGAGCAGTACTTC | CASSLEFVGTGLYEQYF | TRBJ2-7 | - | TRBV11-2 | TRBD1
TGTGCCAGCAGCTTAGCGGGAGAAGGGTCCTACGAGCAGTACTTC | CASSLAGEGSYEQYF | TRBJ2-7 | - | TRBV7-9 | -
TGTGCCACCCAAAAGAACAGACAGAACACTGAAGCTTTCTTT | CATQKNRQNTEAFF | TRBJ1-1 | - | TRBV15 | -
TGTGCCAGCAGCTCAGGACTGGCCCTAAGCACAGATACGCAGTATTTT | CASSSGLALSTDTQYF | TRBJ2-3 | - | TRBV7-2 | -
TGTGCCAGCAGTTACCCGCAAACAGGGGCCTATAATTCACCCCTCCACTTT | CASSYPQTGAYNSPLHF | TRBJ1-6 | - | TRBV6-2/TRBV6-3 | TRBD1
TGTGCCAGCAGTGGACAGGGGTGGGAGCAGTACTTC | CASSGQGWEQYF | TRBJ2-7 | - | TRBV6-2/TRBV6-3 | TRBD1
TGTGCCAGCAGCTTATGGGCTAGCGGGAGTAAGGATGAGCAGTTCTTC | CASSLWASGSKDEQFF | TRBJ2-1 | - | TRBV7-3 | TRBD2
TGCGCCAGCAGCCAACCACTAGCGGGCATCTCCGGGGCGGACATTCAGTACTTC | CASSQPLAGISGADIQYF | TRBJ2-4 | - | TRBV4-1 | TRBD2
TGCAGTGCTAGTCTGTACACAGATACGCAGTATTTT | CSASLYTDTQYF | TRBJ2-3 | once | TRBV20-1 | -
TGTGCCAGCAGCGTAGACGGGAGCACAGATACGCAGTATTTT | CASSVDGSTDTQYF | TRBJ2-3 | - | TRBV9 | -
TGCGCCAGCAGCCTAGGGGCGGACGGTGATACTAGCACAGATACGCAGTATTTT | CASSLGADGDTSTDTQYF | TRBJ2-3 | - | TRBV4-3 | -
TGTGCCAGCAGCCTTCGTTGGGAGAGTGAATACGAGCAGTACTTC | CASSLRWESEYEQYF | TRBJ2-7 | - | TRBV9 | -
TGTGCAAGTCGCTCAAGGGGGACCCAGTACTTC | CASRSRGTQYF | TRBJ2-5 | - | TRBV12-2 | -
TGTGCCAGCAGTTTCAGGGAGACCCAGTACTTC | CASSFRETQYF | TRBJ2-5 | - | TRBV6-4 | -
TGTGCCAGCAGCGCCGGCTCTAGCTCCTATAATTCACCCCTCCACTTT | CASSAGSSSYNSPLHF | TRBJ1-6 | - | TRBV9 | -
TGTGCCAGCGGAGAGACTGAGCAGTTCTTC | CASGETEQFF | TRBJ2-1 | - | TRBV9 | -
TGTGCCAGCAGCTTCCGACAGGGGGCCTATGGCTACACCTTC | CASSFRQGAYGYTF | TRBJ1-2 | - | TRBV5-6 | TRBD1
TGTGCCAGCAGTCGTGACAGTAGACCTAATTCACCCCTCCACTTT | CASSRDSRPNSPLHF | TRBJ1-6 | - | TRBV6-5 | -
TGTGCCAGCAGCTTAGCGGGGACAGGGGTGAGCACCGGGGAGCTGTTTTTT | CASSLAGTGVSTGELFF | TRBJ2-2 | - | TRBV7-2 | TRBD1
TGTGCCAGCAGCCAAGAAGCGGCTCTTCGGGATACGCAGTATTTT | CASSQEAALRDTQYF | TRBJ2-3 | - | TRBV4-2 | -
TGTGCCAGCAGTGAATGGGGACAGGGTCTAGACAATTCACCCCTCCACTTT | CASSEWGQGLDNSPLHF | TRBJ1-6 | once | TRBV6-1 | TRBD1